The 6 T cell receptor beta chains listed next were all sequenced from one sample in a study of cytomegalovirus exposure and HLA in healthy donors. Primers included in the PCR were 60 Vbeta and 13 Jbeta primers. Sequencing was performed with immunoSEQ multiplex PCR; in TCRdb, only in-frame clones are kept and a portion is missing. The repertoire includes some 150,000 clones, about 70% of them detected once, and 1.5% to 2% sits in the top ten. The sample taken for sequencing was PBMCs. The receptors were gathered from a woman aged 40 to 50 in good health and CMV-seronegative.

The chain employs TRBV14 and TRBJ2-7; D uncertain. This CDR3 is built from 13 residues. Germline CDR1 and CDR2: SGHDN and FVKESK. V lost 1 base and J 3 bases, leaving 7 bases between the germline ends. The CDR3 DNA is TGTGCCAGCAGCCAAGGATTAGTCTACGAGCAGTACTTC. It translates to CASSQGLVYEQYF.

The rearrangement joins TRBV7-9 to TRBJ2-7, with D unresolved. The germline gives CDR1 SEHNR, CDR2 FQNEAQ (reference sequence). CDR3 length equals 13 residues. The V and J ends lost 5 bases and 0 bases respectively, with 8 bases between them. As DNA, the CDR3 is TGTGCCAGCAGCCGAGTTACCTCCTACGAGCAGTACTTC. This encodes CASSRVTSYEQYF.

The rearrangement links TRBV21-1 to TRBJ2-5; TRBD1, the table's D call, was not compared with the DNA. TRBV21-1 is a known pseudogene. There are 16 residues in the CDR3. CDR3 coding DNA: TGTGCCAGCAGCAAAGAGGGGGGACAGTTTTTTGAGACCCAGTACTTC. It codes for CASSKEGGQFFETQYF.

The rearrangement joins TRBV6-5 to TRBJ2-1, with 12 bases fitting TRBD2. Germline lookup yields CDR1 MNHEY and CDR2 SVGAGI. CDR3 length: 15 residues. The V gene end was trimmed by 5 bases and the J gene end by 5 bases; junction bases not matched to a gene: 4. Here the CDR3 reads CASSGWTSGDNEQFF. The CDR3 nucleotides are TGTGCCAGCAGTGGATGGACTAGCGGGGACAATGAGCAGTTCTTC.

The J gene is TRBJ2-5, the V gene TRBV5-6; a possible D gene is TRBD1 (6 bases). Gene TRBJ2-7 matches the end of the DNA better, so the J call may be wrong. The CDR3 extends over 13 amino acids. Germline values: CDR1 SGHDT, CDR2 YYEEEE. CDR3 nucleotide sequence: TGTGCCAGCAGCTTCGGCAGGGGTTACGAGCAGTACTTC. This gives the protein CASSFGRGYEQYF.

The chain uses TRBV4-1 and TRBJ2-5; 7 bases line up with TRBD1. The DNA end favors TRBJ2-7, so the J call may be wrong. This CDR3 spans 14 amino acids. Germline loops: CDR1 MGHRA, CDR2 YSYEKL. The CDR3: CASSGTEVSYEQYF. The DNA for the CDR3 is TGCGCCAGCAGCGGGACAGAAGTCTCCTACGAGCAGTACTTC.